One and the same sample provided the 24 T cell receptor beta chains below, sequenced in a study of technical replicates of blood from a few donors. The data were produced by immunoSEQ multiplex PCR, yet TCRdb's version contains in-frame clones alone and is incomplete. The data contain about 81,000 clones, approximately 75% of them singletons. The sequenced sample consisted of PBMCs. These receptors all come from a human donor in good health. Some clones in this sample may be carry-over from other donors' samples.

The V call is TRBV6-5, the J call TRBJ2-5; tentatively, D is TRBD1 (7 bases). The end of the DNA aligns better with TRBJ2-7, so the J call may be wrong. Germline CDR1 is MNHEY and CDR2 is SVGAGI. The CDR3 contains 14 residues. CDR3 DNA sequence: TGTGCCAGCAGCCGCGGGGCAGGGGGCTACGAGCAGTACTTC. Translating gives CASSRGAGGYEQYF.

The rearrangement uses TRBV6-1 and TRBJ1-1; no firm D call. The ends were cut back, 7 bases at V and 2 bases at J, with 5 bases in the middle. In germline, CDR1 is MNHNS, CDR2 SASEGT. CDR3 length: 11 amino acids. CDR3 in DNA: TGTGCCAGCATTTATAACACTGAAGCTTTCTTT. Amino acids: CASIYNTEAFF.

The chain is built from TRBV10-3 and TRBJ2-1; 9 nucleotides line up with TRBD2. V dropped 10 bases and J dropped 7; count of bases not matched to a gene: 8. Looked up from germline, CDR1 is ENHRY and CDR2 is SYGVKD. The length of the CDR3 is 13 residues. The CDR3 is CASGGREGNEQFF. In DNA form, the CDR3 reads TGTGCCAGCGGGGGGCGGGAGGGTAATGAGCAGTTCTTC.

The gene calls are TRBV4-1 and TRBJ1-4; possible D gene TRBD1, 6 bases. The V gene lost 2 bases and the J gene lost 4 bases, with 20 bases spanning the gap. The CDR3 sequence is 18 residues long. CDR1 is MGHRA and CDR2 is YSYEKL in the germline V gene. CDR3 loop: CASSQQGHDPMGNEKLFF. As DNA, the CDR3 is TGCGCCAGCAGCCAACAGGGACACGACCCCATGGGTAATGAAAAACTGTTTTTT.

This chain connects TRBV9 to TRBJ2-3; tentatively, D is TRBD2 (6 bases). The CDR3 loop spans 12 amino acids. V lost 4 bases and J 9 bases, leaving 12 bases between the germline ends. The V gene's germline CDR1 is SGDLS and CDR2 YYNGEE. The CDR3 DNA sequence: TGTGCCAGCAGCACCTCGGGAGCGACGCAGTATTTT. This gives the protein CASSTSGATQYF.

The rearrangement joins TRBV19 to TRBJ1-5, with TRBD1 as a possible D gene (5 bases). The V gene lost 5 bases and the J gene lost 9 bases, with 17 bases spanning the gap. Per the germline V gene, CDR1 is LNHDA and CDR2 is SQIVND (reference sequence). This CDR3 comprises 14 residues. The CDR3 protein is CASSPSTGQGPQHF. The CDR3 nucleotides are TGTGCCAGTAGTCCGTCGACTGGCCAGGGGCCCCAGCATTTT.

Only a few counts were recorded for this clone. J is TRBJ1-2 and V is TRBV7-2; 7 bases line up with TRBD1. Germline CDR1 and CDR2: SGHTA and FQGNSA. With V trimmed by 2 bases and J by 3 bases, 0 bases remained unmatched. The length of the CDR3 is 13 residues. The CDR3 nucleotides read TGTGCCAGCAGCTTAACAGGGGACTATGGCTACACCTTC. Translation: CASSLTGDYGYTF.

This chain joins TRBV19 and TRBJ1-3; D is undetermined. V was shortened by 8 bases and J by 4 bases, with 15 bases between the two germline ends. The CDR3 is 14 residues long. Germline CDR1 is LNHDA and CDR2 is SQIVND (reference sequence). The CDR3 bases are TGTGCCAGTGAAGACCGAGGCGGCGGAAACACCATATATTTT. It encodes CASEDRGGGNTIYF.

The rearrangement uses TRBV6-1 and TRBJ1-1, with TRBD1 identical over 7 bases. The CDR3 runs to 14 residues. V lost 5 bases and J lost 1; bases outside the gene matches: 4. Germline V gene sequence: CDR1 MNHNS, CDR2 SASEGT. DNA for the CDR3: TGTGCCAGCAGTCCCCGGACAGGGAACACTGAAGCTTTCTTT. This codes for CASSPRTGNTEAFF.

The V gene is TRBV11-2, the J gene TRBJ2-3; D possibly corresponds to TRBD2 (7 bases). The CDR3 is 19 amino acids. CDR1 SGHAT and CDR2 FQNNGV come from the germline V gene. Trimming took 1 base from V and 2 from J, leaving 22 bases between them. CDR3 nucleotides: TGTGCCAGCAGCTTAGGAACCACTGGGAGGGGGGGGCCCACAGATACGCAGTATTTT. This encodes CASSLGTTGRGGPTDTQYF.

The rearrangement joins TRBV12-5 to TRBJ2-2, with 9 nucleotides matching TRBD1. The CDR3 totals 20 residues. CDR1 LGHNT and CDR2 FRNRAP come from the germline V gene. The ends lost 2 bases at V and 3 bases at J; junction bases unmatched: 16. In nucleotides, the CDR3 is TGTGCTAGTGGTTTGATTCGTACCGGACAGGGGAGGCCGGACACCGGGGAGCTGTTTTTT. This codes for CASGLIRTGQGRPDTGELFF.

The chain recombines TRBV2 with TRBJ1-1; tentative D call: TRBD1 (5 bases). CDR3 size: 13 residues. The germline V gene has CDR1 SNHLY and CDR2 FYNNEI. V was shortened by 8 bases and J by 1 base, with 11 bases between the two germline ends. The CDR3 protein is CASARQGNTEAFF. DNA for the CDR3: TGTGCCAGCGCTCGGCAGGGGAACACTGAAGCTTTCTTT.

The chain uses TRBV6-1 and TRBJ2-7, with 7 bases fitting TRBD1. CDR3 length: 16 residues. Germline V gene sequence: CDR1 MNHNS, CDR2 SASEGT. V gave up 3 bases and J gave up 7 bases; unmatched junction bases: 15. The CDR3 coding sequence is TGTGCCAGCAGTGATCTTCAGAGGGGGCAAACGATGGAGCAGTACTTC. This gives the protein CASSDLQRGQTMEQYF.

The CDR3: CATSIPIPLRQPQHF. Here the CDR3 DNA reads TGTGCCACCAGCATACCAATCCCTCTGAGGCAGCCCCAGCATTTT. The chain uses TRBV15 and TRBJ1-5, with D uncertain. This CDR3 comprises 15 residues. The V and J ends lost 4 bases and 7 bases respectively, with 17 bases between them. Germline V lookup: CDR1 LNHNV, CDR2 YYDKDF (reference sequence).

The V call is TRBV7-2, the J call TRBJ2-5, with 8 nucleotides matching TRBD1. Trimming removed 5 bases from V and 1 base from J; junction bases left unmatched: 6. Germline loops: CDR1 SGHTA, CDR2 FQGNSA. CDR3 size: 15 residues. CDR3 coding DNA: TGTGCCAGCAGCCGGAACGGACAGGGCCAAGAGACCCAGTACTTC. Translation gives CASSRNGQGQETQYF.

V gene TRBV7-6 combines with J gene TRBJ1-2; D may be TRBD1 (6 bases). This CDR3 comprises 13 residues. With 5 bases removed from V and 5 bases from J, the gap between germline ends came to 12 bases. The germline V gene encodes CDR1 SGHVS and CDR2 FNYEAQ. The CDR3 region has the DNA TGTGCCAGCAGCCCTGGACAGATTTATGGCTACACCTTC. Its protein product is CASSPGQIYGYTF.

The chain couples TRBV11-3 to TRBJ2-5; D unresolved. The CDR3 loop spans 11 amino acids. The V end was cut by 3 bases, the J end by 5 bases, with 4 bases between. Germline CDR1 and CDR2: SGHNT and YENEEA. The CDR3 sequence: CASSFGETQYF. DNA for the CDR3: TGTGCCAGCAGCTTCGGTGAGACCCAGTACTTC.

The chain links TRBV21-1 to TRBJ1-1. TRBV21-1 is recorded as a pseudogene. The CDR3 runs to 14 residues. The CDR3 region has the DNA TGTGCCAGCAAGGGGGAGGGGCCGTTTTTTGGAGCTTTCTTT. Amino acid sequence: CASKGEGPFFGAFF.

V usage is TRBV30 and J usage is TRBJ2-7, with a possible D match to TRBD2 (6 bases). CDR3 length: 12 amino acids. Trimming left V 2 bases short and J 4 bases short, with 9 bases between. The germline gives CDR1 GTSNPN, CDR2 SVGIG (reference sequence). The DNA for the CDR3 is TGTGCCTGGAGTAAGGGGACTTACGAGCAGTACTTC. It codes for CAWSKGTYEQYF. Supplemented by reference TRBV30 and TRBJ2-7, the full variable domain reads SQTIHQWPATLVQPVGSPLSLECTVEGTSNPNLYWYRQAAGRGLQLLFYSVGIGQISSEVPQNLSASRPQDRQFILSSKKLLLSDSGFYLCAWSKGTYEQYFGPGTRLTVT.

The chain couples TRBV6-5 to TRBJ2-7, with 9 positions matching TRBD1. This CDR3 is 15 amino acids long. The germline CDR1 and CDR2 sequences are MNHEY and SVGAGI. Trimming took 5 bases from V and 6 from J; bases not matched to a gene: 11. As DNA, the CDR3 is TGTGCCAGCAGTGGCCGGGACAGGGTTTTCGGCGAGCAGTACTTC. Its translation: CASSGRDRVFGEQYF.

The rearrangement links TRBV25-1 to TRBJ2-5; D perhaps matches TRBD2 (6 bases). V lost 2 bases to trimming and J lost 3 bases, with 13 bases between them. Germline CDR1 MGHDK, CDR2 SYGVNS. CDR3 length: 15 residues. In DNA, the CDR3 is TGTGCCAGCAGTGAACTGGGAGGTAGAGAAGAGACCCAGTACTTC. It specifies CASSELGGREETQYF.

This clone was seen just once. This chain connects TRBV30 to TRBJ1-3, with D unclear. The CDR3 runs 15 residues. The V and J ends lost 0 bases and 0 bases respectively, with 9 bases between them. Germline loops: CDR1 GTSNPN, CDR2 SVGIG (reference sequence). For the CDR3, the DNA is TGTGCCTGGAGTGTACCTAGGTACTCTGGAAACACCATATATTTT. It encodes CAWSVPRYSGNTIYF. Full variable domain (remainder filled in from reference TRBV30 and TRBJ1-3): SQTIHQWPATLVQPVGSPLSLECTVEGTSNPNLYWYRQAAGRGLQLLFYSVGIGQISSEVPQNLSASRPQDRQFILSSKKLLLSDSGFYLCAWSVPRYSGNTIYFGEGSWLTVV.

V usage is TRBV28 and J usage is TRBJ1-6; a possible D gene is TRBD1 (6 bases). CDR1 and CDR2 (germline): MDHEN, SYDVKM. The V gene lost 6 bases and the J gene lost 6 bases, with 15 bases spanning the gap. This CDR3 comprises 15 residues. In nucleotides, the CDR3 is TGTGCCAGCAGCCTCCCGACAGGTGTTAATTCACCCCTCCACTTT. Translated: CASSLPTGVNSPLHF.

The genes are TRBV19 and TRBJ2-7, with a tentative D call TRBD2 (6 bases). CDR3 size: 15 residues. V dropped 4 bases and J dropped 3 bases, with 16 bases sitting between them. Germline V CDR1 and CDR2: LNHDA, SQIVND (reference sequence). The CDR3 DNA reads TGTGCCAGTAGTACGTCCGCGGGGTCCTACTACGAGCAGTACTTC. This sequence encodes CASSTSAGSYYEQYF.